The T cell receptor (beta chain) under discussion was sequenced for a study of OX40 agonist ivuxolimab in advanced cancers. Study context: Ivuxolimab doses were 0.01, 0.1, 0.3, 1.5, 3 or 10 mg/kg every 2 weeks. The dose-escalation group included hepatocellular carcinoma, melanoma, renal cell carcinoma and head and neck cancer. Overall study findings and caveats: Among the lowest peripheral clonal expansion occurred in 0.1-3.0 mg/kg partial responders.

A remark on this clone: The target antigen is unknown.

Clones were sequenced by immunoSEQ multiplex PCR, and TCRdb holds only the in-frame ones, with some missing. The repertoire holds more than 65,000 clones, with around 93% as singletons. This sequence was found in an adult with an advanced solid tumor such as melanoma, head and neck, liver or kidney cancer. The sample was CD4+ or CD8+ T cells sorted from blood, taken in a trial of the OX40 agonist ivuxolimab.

The CDR3 DNA reads as TGTGCCAGCAGCTTAGTTAGGGTAGGTGAGCAGTTCTTC. Protein product: CASSLVRVGEQFF. The chain joins TRBV11-3 to TRBJ2-1; D gene uncertain. Germline assignment: CDR1 SGHNT and CDR2 YENEEA. The length of the CDR3 is 13 residues. The germline V and J ends were trimmed by 1 base and 9 bases, with 10 bases remaining between them.